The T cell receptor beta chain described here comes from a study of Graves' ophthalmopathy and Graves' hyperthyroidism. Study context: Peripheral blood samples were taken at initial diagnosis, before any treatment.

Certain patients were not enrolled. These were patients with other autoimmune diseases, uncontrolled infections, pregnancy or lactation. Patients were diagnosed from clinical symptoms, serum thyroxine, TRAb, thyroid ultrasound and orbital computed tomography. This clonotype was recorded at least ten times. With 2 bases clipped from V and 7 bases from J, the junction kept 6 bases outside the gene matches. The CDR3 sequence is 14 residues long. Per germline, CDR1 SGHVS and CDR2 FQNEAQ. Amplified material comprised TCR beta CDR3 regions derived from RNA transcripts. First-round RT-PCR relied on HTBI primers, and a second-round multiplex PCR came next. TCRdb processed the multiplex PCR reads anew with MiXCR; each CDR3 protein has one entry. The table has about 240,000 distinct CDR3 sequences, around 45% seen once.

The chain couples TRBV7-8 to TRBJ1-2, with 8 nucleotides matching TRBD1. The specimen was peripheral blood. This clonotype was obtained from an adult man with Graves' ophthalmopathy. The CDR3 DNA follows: TGTGCCAGCAGCTTAACCCAGGGGGCTTCTGGCTACACCTTC. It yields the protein CASSLTQGASGYTF.